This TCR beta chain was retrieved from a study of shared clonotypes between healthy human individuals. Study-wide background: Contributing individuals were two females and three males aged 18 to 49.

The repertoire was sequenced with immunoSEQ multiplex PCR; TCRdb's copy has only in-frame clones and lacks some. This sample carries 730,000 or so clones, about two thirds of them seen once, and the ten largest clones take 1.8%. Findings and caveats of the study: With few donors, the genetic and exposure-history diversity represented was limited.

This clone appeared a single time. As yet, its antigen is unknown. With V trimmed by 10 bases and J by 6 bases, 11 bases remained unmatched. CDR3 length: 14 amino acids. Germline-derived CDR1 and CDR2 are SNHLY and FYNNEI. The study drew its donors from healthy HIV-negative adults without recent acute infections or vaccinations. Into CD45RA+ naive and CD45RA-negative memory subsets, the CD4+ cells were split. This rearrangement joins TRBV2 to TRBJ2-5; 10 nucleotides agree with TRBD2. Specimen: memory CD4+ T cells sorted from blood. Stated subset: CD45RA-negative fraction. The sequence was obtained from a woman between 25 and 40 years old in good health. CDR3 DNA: TGTGCCACCGATGAAGCGGGAGGGCCACAGACCCAGTACTTC. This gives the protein CATDEAGGPQTQYF.